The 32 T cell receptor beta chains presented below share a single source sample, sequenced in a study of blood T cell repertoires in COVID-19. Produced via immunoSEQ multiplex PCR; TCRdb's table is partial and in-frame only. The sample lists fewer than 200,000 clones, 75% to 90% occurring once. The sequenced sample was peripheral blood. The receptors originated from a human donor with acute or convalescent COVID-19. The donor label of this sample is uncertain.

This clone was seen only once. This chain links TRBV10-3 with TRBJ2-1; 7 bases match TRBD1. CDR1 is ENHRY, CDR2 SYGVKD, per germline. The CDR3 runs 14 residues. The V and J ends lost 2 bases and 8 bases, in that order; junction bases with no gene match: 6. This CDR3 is CAISERTGFYEQFF. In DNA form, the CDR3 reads TGTGCCATCAGTGAGAGGACAGGTTTTTATGAGCAGTTCTTC.

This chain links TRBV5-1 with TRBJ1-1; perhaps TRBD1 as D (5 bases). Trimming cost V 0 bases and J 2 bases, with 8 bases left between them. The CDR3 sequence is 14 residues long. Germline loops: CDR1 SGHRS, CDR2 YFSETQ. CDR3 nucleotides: TGCGCCAGCAGCTTGGGACAGCCTAACACTGAAGCTTTCTTT. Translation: CASSLGQPNTEAFF.

CDR3 protein: CASSRGWGYEQYF. The CDR3, as DNA: TGTGCCAGCAGCCGCGGGTGGGGTTACGAGCAGTACTTC. The gene calls are TRBV3-1 (or the pseudogene TRBV3-2) and TRBJ2-7; tentative D call: TRBD2 (5 bases). This CDR3 has 13 residues. V lost 4 bases and J 4 bases, leaving 11 bases between the germline ends. Germline loops: CDR1 LGHDT, CDR2 YNNKEL (reference sequence).

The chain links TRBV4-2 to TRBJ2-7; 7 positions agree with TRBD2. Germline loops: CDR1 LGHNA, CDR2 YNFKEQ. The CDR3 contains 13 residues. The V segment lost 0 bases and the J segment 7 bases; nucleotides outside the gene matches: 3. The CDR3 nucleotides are TGTGCCAGCAGCCAAGATTTGGGAGGGGAGCAGTACTTC. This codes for CASSQDLGGEQYF.

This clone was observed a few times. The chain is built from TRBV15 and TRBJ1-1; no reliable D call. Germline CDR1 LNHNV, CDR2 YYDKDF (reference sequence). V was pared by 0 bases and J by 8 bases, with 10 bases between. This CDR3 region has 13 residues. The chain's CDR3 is CATSRDLGEEAFF. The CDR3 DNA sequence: TGTGCCACCAGCAGAGATCTTGGAGAGGAAGCTTTCTTT.

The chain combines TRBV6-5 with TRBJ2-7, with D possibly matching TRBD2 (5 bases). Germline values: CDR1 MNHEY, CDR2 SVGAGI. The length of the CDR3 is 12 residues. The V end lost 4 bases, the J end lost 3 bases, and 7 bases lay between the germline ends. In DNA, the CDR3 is TGTGCCAGCAGTTGGCGGGTCTACGAGCAGTACTTC. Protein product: CASSWRVYEQYF.

The CDR3 bases are TGTGCCACCAGCACTCCGCTCGGACAGCTTTATAATTCACCCCTCCACTTT. It translates to CATSTPLGQLYNSPLHF. This rearrangement joins TRBV15 to TRBJ1-6; perhaps TRBD1 as D (6 bases). Trimming took off 4 bases at V and 4 bases at J, with 17 bases between the two ends. The CDR3 consists of 17 residues. Germline CDR1 is LNHNV and CDR2 is YYDKDF (reference sequence).

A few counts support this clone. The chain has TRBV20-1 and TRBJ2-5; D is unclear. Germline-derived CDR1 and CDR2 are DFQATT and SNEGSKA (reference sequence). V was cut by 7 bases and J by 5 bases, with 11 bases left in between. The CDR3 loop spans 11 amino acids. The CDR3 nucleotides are TGCAGTGTCAAACTCGCGGAGACCCAGTACTTC. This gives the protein CSVKLAETQYF.

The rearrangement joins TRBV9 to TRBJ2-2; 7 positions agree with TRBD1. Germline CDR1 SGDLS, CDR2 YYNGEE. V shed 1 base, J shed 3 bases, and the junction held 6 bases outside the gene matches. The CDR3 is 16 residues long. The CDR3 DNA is TGTGCCAGCAGCGTACCTTATGGACAGGACACCGGGGAGCTGTTTTTT. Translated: CASSVPYGQDTGELFF.

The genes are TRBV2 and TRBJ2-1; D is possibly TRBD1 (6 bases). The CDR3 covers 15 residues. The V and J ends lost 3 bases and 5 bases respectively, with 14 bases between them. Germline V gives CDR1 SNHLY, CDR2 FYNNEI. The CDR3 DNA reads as TGTGCCAGCAGTGAGGGGGCAGGGGACGACAATGAGCAGTTCTTC. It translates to CASSEGAGDDNEQFF.

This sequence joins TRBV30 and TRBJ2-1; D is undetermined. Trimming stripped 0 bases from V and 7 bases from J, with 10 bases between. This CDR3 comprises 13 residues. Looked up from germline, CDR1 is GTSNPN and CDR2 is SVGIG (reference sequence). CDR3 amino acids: CAWSVNLSNEQFF. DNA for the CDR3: TGTGCCTGGAGTGTAAATCTCTCTAATGAGCAGTTCTTC. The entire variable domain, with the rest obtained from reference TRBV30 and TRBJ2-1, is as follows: SQTIHQWPATLVQPVGSPLSLECTVEGTSNPNLYWYRQAAGRGLQLLFYSVGIGQISSEVPQNLSASRPQDRQFILSSKKLLLSDSGFYLCAWSVNLSNEQFFGPGTRLTVL.

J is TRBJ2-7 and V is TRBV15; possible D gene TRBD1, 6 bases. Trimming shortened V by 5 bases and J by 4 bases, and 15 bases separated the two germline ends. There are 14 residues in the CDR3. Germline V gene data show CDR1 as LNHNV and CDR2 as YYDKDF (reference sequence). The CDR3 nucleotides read TGTGCCACCAGCCGATACAGGGAAGGGTACGAGCAGTACTTC. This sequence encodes CATSRYREGYEQYF.

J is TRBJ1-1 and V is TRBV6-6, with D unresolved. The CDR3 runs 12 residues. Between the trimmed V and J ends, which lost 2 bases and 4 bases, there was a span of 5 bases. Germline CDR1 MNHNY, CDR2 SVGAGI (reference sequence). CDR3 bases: TGTGCCAGCAGTTACACGAGCACTGAAGCTTTCTTT. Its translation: CASSYTSTEAFF.

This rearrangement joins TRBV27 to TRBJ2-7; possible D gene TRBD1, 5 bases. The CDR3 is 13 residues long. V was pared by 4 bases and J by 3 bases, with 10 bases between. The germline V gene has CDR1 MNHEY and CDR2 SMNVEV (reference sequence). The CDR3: CASSWGRIYEQYF. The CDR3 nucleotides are TGTGCCAGCAGTTGGGGCAGAATCTACGAGCAGTACTTC.

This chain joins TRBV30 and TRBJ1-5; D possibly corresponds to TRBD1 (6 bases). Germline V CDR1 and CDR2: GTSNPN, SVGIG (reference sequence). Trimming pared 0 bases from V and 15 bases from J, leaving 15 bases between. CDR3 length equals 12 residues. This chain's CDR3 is CAWSVNRAVPHF. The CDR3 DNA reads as TGTGCCTGGAGTGTAAACAGGGCCGTCCCGCATTTT.

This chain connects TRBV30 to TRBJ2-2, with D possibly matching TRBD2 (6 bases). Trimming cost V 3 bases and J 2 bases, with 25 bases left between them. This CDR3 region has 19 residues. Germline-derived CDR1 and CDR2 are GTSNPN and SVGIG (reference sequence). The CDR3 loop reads CAWRDGRGTASLNTGELFF. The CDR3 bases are TGTGCCTGGAGAGACGGGAGAGGGACCGCCAGCTTAAACACCGGGGAGCTGTTTTTT.

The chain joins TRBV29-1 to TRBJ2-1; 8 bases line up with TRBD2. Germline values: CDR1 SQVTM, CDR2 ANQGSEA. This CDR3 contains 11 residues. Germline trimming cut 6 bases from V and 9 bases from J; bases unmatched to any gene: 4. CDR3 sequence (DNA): TGCAGCGTGTCCGCGGGAGGTGAGCAGTTCTTC. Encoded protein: CSVSAGGEQFF.

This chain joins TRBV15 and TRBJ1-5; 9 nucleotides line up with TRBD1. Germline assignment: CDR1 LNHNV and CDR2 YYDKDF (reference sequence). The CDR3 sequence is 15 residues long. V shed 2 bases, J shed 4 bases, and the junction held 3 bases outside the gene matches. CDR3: CATSRPGTGNQPQHF. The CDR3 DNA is TGTGCCACCAGCAGACCCGGGACAGGGAATCAGCCCCAGCATTTT.

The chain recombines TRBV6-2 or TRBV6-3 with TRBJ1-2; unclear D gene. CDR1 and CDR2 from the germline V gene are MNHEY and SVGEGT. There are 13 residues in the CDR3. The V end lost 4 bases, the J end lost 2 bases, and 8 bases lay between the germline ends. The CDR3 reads CASSLGGNYGYTF. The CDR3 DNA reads TGTGCCAGCAGTTTAGGAGGGAACTATGGCTACACCTTC.

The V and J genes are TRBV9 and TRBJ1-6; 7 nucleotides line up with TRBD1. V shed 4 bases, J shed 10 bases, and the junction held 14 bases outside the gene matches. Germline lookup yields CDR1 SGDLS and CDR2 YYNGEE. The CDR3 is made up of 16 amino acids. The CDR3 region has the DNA TGTGCCAGCAGCCCGCGGATGAGTGCAGGGGGATCACCCCTCCACTTT. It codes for CASSPRMSAGGSPLHF.

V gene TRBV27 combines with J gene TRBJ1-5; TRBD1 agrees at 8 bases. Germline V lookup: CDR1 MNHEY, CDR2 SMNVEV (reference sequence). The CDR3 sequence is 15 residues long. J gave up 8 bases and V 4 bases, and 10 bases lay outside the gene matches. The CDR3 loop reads CASSSLWGQDKPQHF. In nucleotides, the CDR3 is TGTGCCAGCAGTTCCCTGTGGGGACAGGACAAGCCCCAGCATTTT.

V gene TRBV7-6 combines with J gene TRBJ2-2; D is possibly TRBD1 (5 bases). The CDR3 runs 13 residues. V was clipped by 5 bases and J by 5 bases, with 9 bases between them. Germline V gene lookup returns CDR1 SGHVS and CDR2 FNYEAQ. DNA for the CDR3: TGTGCCAGCAGCCCCAGGGAAACCGGGGAGCTGTTTTTT. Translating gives CASSPRETGELFF.

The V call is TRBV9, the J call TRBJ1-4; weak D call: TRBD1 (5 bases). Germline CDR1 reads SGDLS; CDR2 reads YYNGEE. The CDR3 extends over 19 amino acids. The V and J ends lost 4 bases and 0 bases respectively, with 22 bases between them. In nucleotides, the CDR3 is TGTGCCAGCAGCCCCGAAGTCCATGGGGCCCTAGCAACTAATGAAAAACTGTTTTTT. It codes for CASSPEVHGALATNEKLFF.

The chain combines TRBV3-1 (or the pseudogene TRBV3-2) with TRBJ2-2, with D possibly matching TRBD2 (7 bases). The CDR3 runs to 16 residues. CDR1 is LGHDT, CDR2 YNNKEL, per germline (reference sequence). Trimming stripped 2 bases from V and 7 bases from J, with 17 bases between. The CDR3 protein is CASSQPGRGPGGELFF. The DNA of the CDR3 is TGTGCCAGCAGCCAACCCGGGCGGGGGCCCGGCGGGGAGCTGTTTTTT.

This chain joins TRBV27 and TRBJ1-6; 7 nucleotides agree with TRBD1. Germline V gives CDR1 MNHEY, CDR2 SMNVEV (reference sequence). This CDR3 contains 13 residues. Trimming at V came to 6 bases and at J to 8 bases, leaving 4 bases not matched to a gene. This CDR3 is CASRTGIYSPLHF. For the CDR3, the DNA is TGTGCCAGCAGGACAGGGATATATTCACCCCTCCACTTT.

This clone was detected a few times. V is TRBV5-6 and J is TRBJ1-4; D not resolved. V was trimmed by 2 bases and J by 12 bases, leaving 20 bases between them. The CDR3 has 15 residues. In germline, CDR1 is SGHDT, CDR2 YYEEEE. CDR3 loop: CASSFSQILMNELFF. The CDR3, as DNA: TGTGCCAGCAGCTTTTCGCAGATTTTAATGAATGAACTGTTTTTT.

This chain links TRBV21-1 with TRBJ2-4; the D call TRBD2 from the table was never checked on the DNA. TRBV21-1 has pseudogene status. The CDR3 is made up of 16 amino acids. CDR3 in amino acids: CASSRPPRGLKNIQYF. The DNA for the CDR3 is TGTGCCAGCAGCAGACCCCCAAGGGGACTCAAAAACATTCAGTACTTC.

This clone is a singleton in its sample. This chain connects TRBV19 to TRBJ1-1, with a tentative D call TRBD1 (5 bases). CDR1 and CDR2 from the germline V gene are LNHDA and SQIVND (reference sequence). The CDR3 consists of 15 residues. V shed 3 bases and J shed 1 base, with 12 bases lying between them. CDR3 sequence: CASSIGGWGNTEAFF. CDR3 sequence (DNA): TGTGCCAGTAGTATCGGGGGTTGGGGGAACACTGAAGCTTTCTTT.

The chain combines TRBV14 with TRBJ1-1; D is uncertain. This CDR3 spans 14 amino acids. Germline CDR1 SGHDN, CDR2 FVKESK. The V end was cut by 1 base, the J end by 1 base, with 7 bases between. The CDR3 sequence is CASSQGLKNTEAFF. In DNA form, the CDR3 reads TGTGCCAGCAGCCAAGGACTGAAGAACACTGAAGCTTTCTTT.

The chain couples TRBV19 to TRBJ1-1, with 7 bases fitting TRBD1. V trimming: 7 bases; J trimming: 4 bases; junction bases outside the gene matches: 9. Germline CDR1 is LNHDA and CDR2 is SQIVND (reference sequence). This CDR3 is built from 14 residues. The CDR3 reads CASTTTGWVTEAFF. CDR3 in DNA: TGTGCCAGTACCACGACAGGGTGGGTCACTGAAGCTTTCTTT.

CDR3: CASSQGTALHF. CDR3 nucleotides: TGTGCCAGCAGCCAAGGCACGGCCCTCCACTTT. The chain couples TRBV3-1 (or the pseudogene TRBV3-2) to TRBJ1-6, with D uncertain. This CDR3 spans 11 amino acids. Between the trimmed V and J ends, which lost 1 base and 14 bases, there was a span of 6 bases. CDR1 and CDR2 from the germline V gene are LGHDT and YNNKEL (reference sequence).

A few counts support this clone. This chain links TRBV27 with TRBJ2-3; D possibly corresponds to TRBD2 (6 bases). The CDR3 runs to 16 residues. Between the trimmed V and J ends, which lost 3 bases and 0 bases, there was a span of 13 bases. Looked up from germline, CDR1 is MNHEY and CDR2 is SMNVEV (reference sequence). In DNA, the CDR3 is TGTGCCAGCAGTTTTTGGGCGCGGGATAGCACAGATACGCAGTATTTT. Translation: CASSFWARDSTDTQYF.